A single sample gave rise to the 3 T cell receptor beta chains below, sequenced in a study of blood T cells in healthy people across ages. A second PCR, run for about 7 to 11 cycles, used a sample-barcoded 5' primer plus a J-beta primer mix. TCRdb used MiXCR to reprocess the 5' RACE reads, holding one entry per CDR3 protein. The data contain about 1.8 million distinct CDR3 sequences, 49% of them singletons. What was sequenced was blood. These TCRs come from a woman aged 40 to 50 in good health.

The chain links TRBV20-1 to TRBJ1-2; D ambiguous. Germline values: CDR1 DFQATT, CDR2 SNEGSKA (reference sequence). V lost 6 bases and J 6 bases, leaving 5 bases between the germline ends. This CDR3 has 9 residues. The CDR3 bases are TGCAGTGCCCCAAATGGCTACACCTTC. Its protein is CSAPNGYTF.

In this sample, this clonotype turned up a few times. This chain joins TRBV20-1 and TRBJ1-5; 11 positions match TRBD1. The CDR3 is made up of 16 amino acids. Germline values: CDR1 DFQATT, CDR2 SNEGSKA (reference sequence). J gave up 6 bases and V 2 bases, and 9 bases lay outside the gene matches. The chain's CDR3 is CSARPLGGQGGQPQHF. The CDR3 region has the DNA TGCAGTGCTAGACCCCTTGGGGGACAGGGGGGTCAGCCCCAGCATTTT.

The V gene is TRBV20-1, the J gene TRBJ2-7, with 7 bases that match TRBD2. Trimming took 4 bases from V and 0 from J; bases not matched to a gene: 9. CDR1 is DFQATT and CDR2 is SNEGSKA in the germline V gene (reference sequence). This CDR3 spans 15 amino acids. The CDR3 DNA follows: TGCAGTGCTACCGTGGGACTAAAGAGCTCCTACGAGCAGTACTTC. This sequence encodes CSATVGLKSSYEQYF.